Listed below are T cell receptor beta chains from one sample, sequenced in a study of cytomegalovirus exposure and HLA in healthy donors. Profiled with immunoSEQ multiplex PCR; TCRdb holds only in-frame clones, not every one. The table shows about 190,000 clones, with approximately 88% occurring only once. Sequencing used PBMCs. These receptor sequences come from a woman aged 50 to 60 in good health and CMV-seropositive. CDR3s include the opening cysteine and the closing phenylalanine or tryptophan. Fields, in order: J gene, clone size, V gene, D gene, CDR3 DNA, CDR3 protein. The D gene is left open where the match is weak. Not every row has a clone size; where given, it reads once, few, many or a size class.

j_call: TRBJ2-7
clone_size: -
v_call: TRBV28
d_call: TRBD1
cdr3_nt: TGTGCCAGCAGCCTACTGGCGGGACAGGGTTCGGGCGAGCAGTACTTC
cdr3_aa: CASSLLAGQGSGEQYF

j_call: TRBJ2-2
clone_size: -
v_call: TRBV28
d_call: -
cdr3_nt: TGTGCCAGCAGTTTACGTGACAGGACCACCGGGGAGCTGTTTTTT
cdr3_aa: CASSLRDRTTGELFF

j_call: TRBJ1-6
clone_size: -
v_call: TRBV27
d_call: -
cdr3_nt: TGTGCCAGCAGCGAGAGAGTGTATAATTCACCCCTCCACTTT
cdr3_aa: CASSERVYNSPLHF

j_call: TRBJ2-3
clone_size: -
v_call: TRBV11-2
d_call: -
cdr3_nt: TGTGCCAGCAGCTTAGCAGGGCTGGGCACAGATACGCAGTATTTT
cdr3_aa: CASSLAGLGTDTQYF

j_call: TRBJ2-2
clone_size: -
v_call: TRBV6-6
d_call: TRBD1
cdr3_nt: TGTGCCAGCAGCGGGACAGTAAACACCGGGGAGCTGTTTTTT
cdr3_aa: CASSGTVNTGELFF

j_call: TRBJ1-1
clone_size: -
v_call: TRBV19
d_call: TRBD1
cdr3_nt: TGTGCCAGCAGCGGACAGGGTGAGTGGACTGAAGCTTTCTTT
cdr3_aa: CASSGQGEWTEAFF

j_call: TRBJ2-1
clone_size: -
v_call: TRBV15
d_call: -
cdr3_nt: TGTGCCACCACGCCAGGGATGCAAAATGAGCAGTTCTTC
cdr3_aa: CATTPGMQNEQFF

j_call: TRBJ2-5
clone_size: -
v_call: TRBV28
d_call: -
cdr3_nt: TGTGCCAGCAGTTTTTCCGGCGGGGGCAAGACCGTGACCCAGTACTTC
cdr3_aa: CASSFSGGGKTVTQYF

j_call: TRBJ2-3
clone_size: -
v_call: TRBV7-3
d_call: -
cdr3_nt: TGTGCCAGCAGCCCAGACTACAACACAGATACGCAGTATTTT
cdr3_aa: CASSPDYNTDTQYF

j_call: TRBJ1-5
clone_size: once
v_call: TRBV19
d_call: -
cdr3_nt: TGTGCCAGTAGTATAGACCTAGGACAGCCCCAGCATTTT
cdr3_aa: CASSIDLGQPQHF

j_call: TRBJ2-5
clone_size: once
v_call: TRBV19
d_call: -
cdr3_nt: TGTGCCAGTAGTATAAGGTTAGCAGAGACCCAGTACTTC
cdr3_aa: CASSIRLAETQYF

j_call: TRBJ2-1
clone_size: -
v_call: TRBV28
d_call: TRBD2
cdr3_nt: TGTGCCAGCAGGACTCCGGGACTAGCGGGGTTGGGTGAGCAGTTCTTC
cdr3_aa: CASRTPGLAGLGEQFF

j_call: TRBJ2-2
clone_size: -
v_call: TRBV6-5
d_call: -
cdr3_nt: TGTGCCAGCAGACGCTCGACTGACTTGGGGGAGCTGTTTTTT
cdr3_aa: CASRRSTDLGELFF

j_call: TRBJ1-2
clone_size: few
v_call: TRBV10-3
d_call: -
cdr3_nt: TGTGCCATCAGTGAGCAGGGCAACTATGGCTACACCTTC
cdr3_aa: CAISEQGNYGYTF

j_call: TRBJ1-2
clone_size: -
v_call: TRBV6-1
d_call: -
cdr3_nt: TGTGCCAGCAGTCCCTCCTTAGCTAACTATGGCTACACCTTC
cdr3_aa: CASSPSLANYGYTF

j_call: TRBJ2-6
clone_size: once
v_call: TRBV9
d_call: -
cdr3_nt: TGTGCCAGCTCCTTTGGGGCCAACGTCCTGACTTTC
cdr3_aa: CASSFGANVLTF

j_call: TRBJ2-7
clone_size: -
v_call: TRBV29-1
d_call: TRBD2
cdr3_nt: TGCAGCGTTGAAGAGCCCGGACTAGCGGGGAACGAGCAGTACTTC
cdr3_aa: CSVEEPGLAGNEQYF

j_call: TRBJ1-3
clone_size: -
v_call: TRBV5-1
d_call: TRBD1
cdr3_nt: TGCGCCAGCAGCTTTGGCCCTCCAGGGGGTGGAAACACCATATATTTT
cdr3_aa: CASSFGPPGGGNTIYF

j_call: TRBJ2-3
clone_size: -
v_call: TRBV18
d_call: -
cdr3_nt: TGTGCCAGCTCACTTTTGCGGGGCACAGATACGCAGTATTTT
cdr3_aa: CASSLLRGTDTQYF

j_call: TRBJ2-2
clone_size: -
v_call: TRBV5-1
d_call: TRBD1
cdr3_nt: TGCGCCAGCAGCTTGGAACCGGGACAGGGAGGCGGGGAGCTGTTTTTT
cdr3_aa: CASSLEPGQGGGELFF

j_call: TRBJ2-2
clone_size: -
v_call: TRBV4-1
d_call: TRBD1
cdr3_nt: TGCGCCAGCAGCCAATCCTCCGGGACAGGGAACACCGGGGAGCTGTTTTTT
cdr3_aa: CASSQSSGTGNTGELFF

j_call: TRBJ2-5
clone_size: -
v_call: TRBV28
d_call: -
cdr3_nt: TGTGCCAGCAGTCCAGGGACAAACAGAGAATACCAAGAGACCCAGTACTTC
cdr3_aa: CASSPGTNREYQETQYF

j_call: TRBJ2-7
clone_size: -
v_call: TRBV6-1
d_call: -
cdr3_nt: TGTGCCAGCACCCGAGTGGCGGGGGCCCTCTACGAGCAGTACTTC
cdr3_aa: CASTRVAGALYEQYF

j_call: TRBJ2-1
clone_size: -
v_call: TRBV4-1
d_call: TRBD2
cdr3_nt: TGCGCCAGCAGCCAACTAGCGGGTCACAATGAGCAGTTCTTC
cdr3_aa: CASSQLAGHNEQFF

j_call: TRBJ2-2
clone_size: -
v_call: TRBV4-1
d_call: TRBD2
cdr3_nt: TGCGCCAGCAGCCAAGATGCCGGGAGGGGGAACACCGGGGAGCTGTTTTTT
cdr3_aa: CASSQDAGRGNTGELFF

j_call: TRBJ1-4
clone_size: once
v_call: TRBV2
d_call: -
cdr3_nt: TGTGCCAGCAGTGAACGGGGGGCGCGTAGTGAAAAACTGTTTTTT
cdr3_aa: CASSERGARSEKLFF

j_call: TRBJ2-1
clone_size: -
v_call: TRBV4-1
d_call: TRBD2
cdr3_nt: TGCGCCAGCAGCCACCGAGTACCCTTAGCGGGGAGCCAGTTCTTC
cdr3_aa: CASSHRVPLAGSQFF

j_call: TRBJ2-4
clone_size: -
v_call: TRBV5-1
d_call: -
cdr3_nt: TGCGCCAGCAGCTCCTCTCCAAGCACCAAAAACATTCAGTACTTC
cdr3_aa: CASSSSPSTKNIQYF

j_call: TRBJ2-3
clone_size: -
v_call: TRBV2
d_call: TRBD2
cdr3_nt: TGTGCCAGCAACGGACTAGCGGGGGGGTCCACAGATACGCAGTATTTT
cdr3_aa: CASNGLAGGSTDTQYF

j_call: TRBJ1-1
clone_size: -
v_call: TRBV29-1
d_call: -
cdr3_nt: TGCAGCGTTACAGGGACCACTGAAGCTTTCTTT
cdr3_aa: CSVTGTTEAFF

j_call: TRBJ1-2
clone_size: -
v_call: TRBV7-8
d_call: TRBD1
cdr3_nt: TGTGCCAGCAGCTTACAGGGGGCGCGCGGCTACACCTTC
cdr3_aa: CASSLQGARGYTF

j_call: TRBJ2-4
clone_size: -
v_call: TRBV6-1
d_call: -
cdr3_nt: TGTGCCAGCAGGAAGTCAGGAGGGATTCAGTACTTC
cdr3_aa: CASRKSGGIQYF

j_call: TRBJ1-6
clone_size: -
v_call: TRBV30
d_call: TRBD1
cdr3_nt: TGTGCCTGGAGTACCGGGACAGCAAATTCACCCCTCCACTTT
cdr3_aa: CAWSTGTANSPLHF

j_call: TRBJ2-5
clone_size: -
v_call: TRBV10-3
d_call: TRBD2
cdr3_nt: TGTGCCATCAGTCGAAGCCGGGGGGGAGAGAAAGAGACCCAGTACTTC
cdr3_aa: CAISRSRGGEKETQYF

j_call: TRBJ2-1
clone_size: -
v_call: TRBV7-9
d_call: -
cdr3_nt: TGTGCCAGCAGGGGCCCCTTATCCTACAATGAGCAGTTCTTC
cdr3_aa: CASRGPLSYNEQFF

j_call: TRBJ2-2
clone_size: -
v_call: TRBV7-9
d_call: -
cdr3_nt: TGTGCCAGCAGCTTGGCTGAACTGAGCGGGAACACCGGGGAGCTGTTTTTT
cdr3_aa: CASSLAELSGNTGELFF

j_call: TRBJ2-5
clone_size: -
v_call: TRBV7-2
d_call: -
cdr3_nt: TGTGCCAGCAGCTTAGTGGGCCGGGAGACCCAGTACTTC
cdr3_aa: CASSLVGRETQYF

j_call: TRBJ1-4
clone_size: -
v_call: TRBV4-1
d_call: TRBD1
cdr3_nt: TGCGCCAGCAGCTCCCGGACAGGCCCCAATGAAAAACTGTTTTTT
cdr3_aa: CASSSRTGPNEKLFF

j_call: TRBJ2-7
clone_size: -
v_call: TRBV19
d_call: TRBD1
cdr3_nt: TGTGCCAGTAGTATTTCCGGGACAGGTATCTACGAGCAGTACTTC
cdr3_aa: CASSISGTGIYEQYF

j_call: TRBJ2-3
clone_size: -
v_call: TRBV19
d_call: -
cdr3_nt: TGTGCCAGTAGTATAGCCGGGACAGATACGCAGTATTTT
cdr3_aa: CASSIAGTDTQYF

j_call: TRBJ2-1
clone_size: -
v_call: TRBV5-1
d_call: TRBD2
cdr3_nt: TGCGCCAGCAGCAGGGGGGGACTAGCGGGAGCTTACAATGAGCAGTTCTTC
cdr3_aa: CASSRGGLAGAYNEQFF

j_call: TRBJ2-7
clone_size: -
v_call: TRBV28
d_call: -
cdr3_nt: TGTGCCAGCGGATCCGACTACTCCTACGAGCAGTACTTC
cdr3_aa: CASGSDYSYEQYF

j_call: TRBJ2-1
clone_size: -
v_call: TRBV18
d_call: -
cdr3_nt: TGTGCCAGCTCATCCACCGGGGCCTACAATGAGCAGTTCTTC
cdr3_aa: CASSSTGAYNEQFF

j_call: TRBJ1-5
clone_size: -
v_call: TRBV5-1
d_call: -
cdr3_nt: TGCGCCAGCAGCCATGAGGGGGGCAATCAGCCCCAGCATTTT
cdr3_aa: CASSHEGGNQPQHF

j_call: TRBJ2-1
clone_size: -
v_call: TRBV5-6
d_call: -
cdr3_nt: TGTGCCAGCAGCTTCGGTTACAATGAGCAGTTCTTC
cdr3_aa: CASSFGYNEQFF

j_call: TRBJ1-2
clone_size: -
v_call: TRBV19
d_call: -
cdr3_nt: TGTGCCAGCGGGAAGGGACTCTATGGCTACACCTTC
cdr3_aa: CASGKGLYGYTF

j_call: TRBJ1-3
clone_size: -
v_call: TRBV6-5
d_call: -
cdr3_nt: TGTGCCAGCAGTGCCGGACGGAAGGGGAACACCATATATTTT
cdr3_aa: CASSAGRKGNTIYF

j_call: TRBJ2-5
clone_size: -
v_call: TRBV11-2
d_call: TRBD2
cdr3_nt: TGTGCCAGCAGCCCTATGACTAGCGGGGGAGAGACCCAGTACTTC
cdr3_aa: CASSPMTSGGETQYF

j_call: TRBJ2-2
clone_size: -
v_call: TRBV29-1
d_call: -
cdr3_nt: TGCAGCGTTGAATTTGCGGATAACACCGGGGAGCTGTTTTTT
cdr3_aa: CSVEFADNTGELFF

j_call: TRBJ2-2
clone_size: -
v_call: TRBV2
d_call: TRBD1
cdr3_nt: TGTGCCAGCAGTGTACAGGGGGCGCTGAGCACCGGGGAGCTGTTTTTT
cdr3_aa: CASSVQGALSTGELFF

j_call: TRBJ1-4
clone_size: -
v_call: TRBV28
d_call: TRBD1
cdr3_nt: TGTGCCAGCGGACAGGGGTTTGAAAAACTGTTTTTT
cdr3_aa: CASGQGFEKLFF

j_call: TRBJ1-4
clone_size: -
v_call: TRBV7-6
d_call: -
cdr3_nt: TGTGCCAGCAGCTTAGCCCCCACGGGGGTGTCTGAAAAACTGTTTTTT
cdr3_aa: CASSLAPTGVSEKLFF

j_call: TRBJ2-5
clone_size: -
v_call: TRBV5-4
d_call: TRBD2
cdr3_nt: TGTGCCAGCAGCCCAGGACTAGCGGGGGTAGAGACCCAGTACTTC
cdr3_aa: CASSPGLAGVETQYF

j_call: TRBJ1-5
clone_size: once
v_call: TRBV6-5
d_call: -
cdr3_nt: TGTGCCAGCAGTTCACAGGGTCGGCAGCCCCAGCATTTT
cdr3_aa: CASSSQGRQPQHF

j_call: TRBJ2-4
clone_size: -
v_call: TRBV6-1
d_call: -
cdr3_nt: TGTGCCAGCAGTTATGGGGCGCAGGGAAACATTCAGTACTTC
cdr3_aa: CASSYGAQGNIQYF

j_call: TRBJ2-7
clone_size: few
v_call: TRBV29-1
d_call: -
cdr3_nt: TGCAGCGTTAGGACTTCCTACGAGCAGTACTTC
cdr3_aa: CSVRTSYEQYF

j_call: TRBJ1-2
clone_size: -
v_call: TRBV15
d_call: TRBD1
cdr3_nt: TGTGCCACCAGCAGTGCCGGGACAGCCTATGGCTACACCTTC
cdr3_aa: CATSSAGTAYGYTF

j_call: TRBJ2-7
clone_size: -
v_call: TRBV5-6
d_call: -
cdr3_nt: TGTGCCAGCAGGCATCAGGGAAACTACGAGCAGTACTTC
cdr3_aa: CASRHQGNYEQYF

j_call: TRBJ2-1
clone_size: -
v_call: TRBV5-1
d_call: TRBD2
cdr3_nt: TGCGCCAGCAGCAGCGGGGGGGCCTCTAGAGAGCAGTTCTTC
cdr3_aa: CASSSGGASREQFF